The rows below give T cell receptor beta chains drawn from one sample of a study of blood T cell repertoires in COVID-19. TCRdb's copy holds only in-frame clones and misses some; the assay was immunoSEQ multiplex PCR. The sample holds about 140,000 clones, 70% to 80% seen once. Sequencing input: peripheral blood. These receptors all come from an elderly woman with active or convalescent COVID-19. The CDR3 runs from the conserved cysteine through the conserved F or W. The size of a clone is reported for some rows only, either as once, few or many, or as a class for expanded clones.

size	V	CDR3
-	TRBV30	CAWSVRGGRQYPLHF
-	TRBV29-1	CSVNRGPLLIVSYGYTF
-	TRBV18	CASSPGRTPNYGYTF
-	TRBV7-2	CASSLPGQGARSYTF
-	TRBV30	CAWSFGILGATEAFF
-	TRBV7-3	CASSSQGPGGLNQPQHF
-	TRBV6-6	CASSRDTPAQGGYEQYF
once	TRBV7-9	CASSHGQVSNQPQHF
-	TRBV6-5	CASSYSRSAGGEQYF
few	TRBV7-2	CASSLVKAQPQHF
-	TRBV4-1	CASSRRLAGGINTGELFF
-	TRBV4-3	CASSPAPGGTEAFF
-	TRBV27	CASSYTTGVGYEQYF
-	TRBV5-6	CASKKGVLASGFF
-	TRBV2	CASTGGEQYF
-	TRBV5-1	CASSVGTTSTDTQYF
-	TRBV19	CASTEAGLADNRAQFF
-	TRBV10-3	CAIGGRDTEAFF
-	TRBV15	CATSRDVGSGATYEQYF
-	TRBV5-1	CASSPLSYNSPLHF
few	TRBV18	CASSPPTGGLQNTEAFF
few	TRBV19	CASSIGDRPYEQYF
-	TRBV6-5	CASSIGHMNTEAFF
-	TRBV6-5	CASRPTGGYGYTF
-	TRBV2	CASSRHADSSPLHF
once	TRBV3-1/TRBV3-2	CASSPLMGGNTEAFF
-	TRBV2	CASSASGGSNYGYTF
-	TRBV2	CASGSDTSTDTQYF
-	TRBV9	CASSAGTESSYNSPLHF
few	TRBV27	CASSLASSAYEQYF
-	TRBV9	CASSGGTANQPQHF
-	TRBV2	CASKAENGGNTEAFF
many	TRBV7-2	CASSIALSAQTRLHYGYTF
-	TRBV27	CASSPRTQTEYSNQPQHF
-	TRBV5-4	CASSQLAGVQETQYF
-	TRBV19	CASRSEGWNTEAFF
-	TRBV7-9	CASSPGTGNNEQFF
-	TRBV6-2/TRBV6-3	CASSYPYGGGVQETQYF
-	TRBV27	CASSLYLGPQRGDTQYF
-	TRBV20-1	CSALYNEKLFF
few	TRBV11-2	CASSFDRGRETQYF
few	TRBV27	CASSPTRASGNTIYF
few	TRBV5-6	CASSLGHRGEKLFF
-	TRBV10-2	CASNTPGDTEAFF
few	TRBV6-2/TRBV6-3	CASSYSWSRANQPQHF
-	TRBV6-4	CASSRTGGSTDTQYF
-	TRBV28	CASTHGQSYNSPLHF
-	TRBV7-3	CASSLGLADQETQYF
once	TRBV5-5	CAAGGAGGTEAFF
-	TRBV3-1/TRBV3-2	CASSPREIYTGELFF
-	TRBV5-1	CASSSTPTGGDSPLHF
-	TRBV2	CASSVRQRTEAFF
-	TRBV18	CASSRGQENTEAFF
-	TRBV6-5	CASANPNSPLHF